This TCR beta chain was identified during a study of cytomegalovirus exposure and HLA in healthy donors. Points from the study as a whole: An analysis was carried out at a later point. It showed that HLA-associated TCR beta chains were more clonally expanded than equally common non-associated chains. Among the CMV-associated chains, a few were confirmed in vitro as specific for CMV antigens.

PCR used 60 Vbeta primers and 13 Jbeta primers. Clones were sequenced by immunoSEQ multiplex PCR, and TCRdb holds only the in-frame ones, with some missing. Of around 140,000 clones listed, roughly 80% are singletons. About this clone itself: Its antigen is unknown.

This CDR3 region has 15 residues. Germline assignment: CDR1 KGHSH and CDR2 LQKENI. V was trimmed by 6 bases and J by 0 bases, leaving 11 bases between them. This receptor was taken from a female donor in good health and CMV-seronegative. Source material: PBMCs. The chain is built from TRBV18 and TRBJ2-2; weak D call: TRBD1 (5 bases). The CDR3 sequence: CASSFRTSNTGELFF. The CDR3 nucleotides are TGTGCCAGCTCCTTTCGGACATCGAACACCGGGGAGCTGTTTTTT.